The present T cell receptor beta chain was sequenced within a study of cytotoxic CD8 clonotypes in ibrutinib-treated CLL. Germline V lookup: CDR1 SNHLY, CDR2 FYNNEI. The CDR3 sequence is 12 residues long. V lost 10 bases and J lost 7, with 13 bases in between. Generated by immunoSEQ multiplex PCR, the TCRdb table keeps only in-frame clones and is missing some. The repertoire has about 40,000 clones, about three quarters of them found once; the top ten carry 10%. The receptor was isolated from a human donor with chronic lymphocytic leukemia. The source was PBMCs, collected at disease progression, from a patient treated with ibrutinib. The rearrangement uses TRBV2 and TRBJ2-2; D may correspond to TRBD1 or TRBD2 (6 bases each). Here the CDR3 reads CAIQQGGGELFF. The CDR3 nucleotides read TGTGCCATACAACAGGGAGGCGGGGAGCTGTTTTTT.